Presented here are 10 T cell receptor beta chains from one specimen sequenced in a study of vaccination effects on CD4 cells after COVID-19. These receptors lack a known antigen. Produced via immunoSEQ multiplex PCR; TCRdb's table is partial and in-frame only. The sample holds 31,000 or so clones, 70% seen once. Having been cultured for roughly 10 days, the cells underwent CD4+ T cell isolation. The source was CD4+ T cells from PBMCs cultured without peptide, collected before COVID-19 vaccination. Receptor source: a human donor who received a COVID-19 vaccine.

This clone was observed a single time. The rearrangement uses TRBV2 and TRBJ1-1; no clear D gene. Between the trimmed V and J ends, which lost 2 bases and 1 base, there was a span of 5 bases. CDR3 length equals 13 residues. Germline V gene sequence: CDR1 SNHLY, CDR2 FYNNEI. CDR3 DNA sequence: TGTGCCAGCAGTGAAAATAGGAACACTGAAGCTTTCTTT. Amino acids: CASSENRNTEAFF.

The CDR3 DNA follows: TGCAGCGTCAACCTAGCTGCCGAGCAGTTCTTC. It codes for CSVNLAAEQFF. The rearrangement uses TRBV29-1 and TRBJ2-1; tentatively, D is TRBD2 (5 bases). V lost 6 bases and J lost 10, with 13 bases in between. Germline CDR1 reads SQVTM; CDR2 reads ANQGSEA. The CDR3 totals 11 residues.

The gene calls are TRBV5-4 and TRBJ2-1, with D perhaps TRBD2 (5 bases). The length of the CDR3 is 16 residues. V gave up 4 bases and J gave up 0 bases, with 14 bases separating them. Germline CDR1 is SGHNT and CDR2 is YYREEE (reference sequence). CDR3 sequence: CASSRIAISSYNEQFF. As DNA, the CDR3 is TGTGCCAGCAGCCGCATAGCGATAAGCTCCTACAATGAGCAGTTCTTC. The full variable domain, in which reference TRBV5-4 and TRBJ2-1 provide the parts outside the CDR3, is ETGVTQSPTHLIKTRGQQVTLRCSSQSGHNTVSWYQQALGQGPQFIFQYYREEENGRGNFPPRFSGLQFPNYSSELNVNALELDDSALYLCASSRIAISSYNEQFFGPGTRLTVL.

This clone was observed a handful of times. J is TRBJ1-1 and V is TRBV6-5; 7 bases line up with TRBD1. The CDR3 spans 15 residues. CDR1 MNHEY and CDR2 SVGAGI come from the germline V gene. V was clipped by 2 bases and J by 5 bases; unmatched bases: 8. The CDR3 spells CASSYLTGMETEAFF. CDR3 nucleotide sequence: TGTGCCAGCAGTTACCTGACAGGGATGGAAACTGAAGCTTTCTTT.

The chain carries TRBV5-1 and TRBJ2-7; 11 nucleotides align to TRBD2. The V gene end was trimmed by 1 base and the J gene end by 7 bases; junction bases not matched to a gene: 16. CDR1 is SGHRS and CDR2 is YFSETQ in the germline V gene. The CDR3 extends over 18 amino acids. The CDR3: CASSLLPPNSGRASEQYF. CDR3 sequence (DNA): TGCGCCAGCAGCTTGTTACCGCCGAATAGCGGGAGGGCCAGTGAGCAGTACTTC.

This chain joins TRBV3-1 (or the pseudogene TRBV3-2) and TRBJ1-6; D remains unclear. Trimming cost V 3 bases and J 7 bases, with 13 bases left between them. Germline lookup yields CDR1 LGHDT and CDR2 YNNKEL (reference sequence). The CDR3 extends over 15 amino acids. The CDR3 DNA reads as TGTGCCAGCAGCCAGGTTCCCTATTGGAATTCACCCCTCCACTTT. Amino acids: CASSQVPYWNSPLHF.

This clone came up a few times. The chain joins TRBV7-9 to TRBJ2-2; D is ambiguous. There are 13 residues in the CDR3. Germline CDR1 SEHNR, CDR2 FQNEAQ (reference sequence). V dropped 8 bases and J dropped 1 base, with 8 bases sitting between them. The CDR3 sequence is CASGFQNTGELFF. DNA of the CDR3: TGTGCCAGCGGATTCCAGAACACCGGGGAGCTGTTTTTT.

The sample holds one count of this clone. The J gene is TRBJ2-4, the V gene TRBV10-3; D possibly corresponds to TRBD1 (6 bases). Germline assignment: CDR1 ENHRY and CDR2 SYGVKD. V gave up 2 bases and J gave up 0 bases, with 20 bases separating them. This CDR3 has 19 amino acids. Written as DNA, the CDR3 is TGTGCCATCAGTGAGGCTGGGGGCAGGGGAGAGTTAGCCAAAAACATTCAGTACTTC. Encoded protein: CAISEAGGRGELAKNIQYF.

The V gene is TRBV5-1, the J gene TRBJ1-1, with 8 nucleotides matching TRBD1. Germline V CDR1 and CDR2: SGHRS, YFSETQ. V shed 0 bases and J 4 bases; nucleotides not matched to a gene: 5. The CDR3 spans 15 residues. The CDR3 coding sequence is TGCGCCAGCAGCTTGGCGCAGACAGGGGCCACTGAAGCTTTCTTT. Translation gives CASSLAQTGATEAFF.

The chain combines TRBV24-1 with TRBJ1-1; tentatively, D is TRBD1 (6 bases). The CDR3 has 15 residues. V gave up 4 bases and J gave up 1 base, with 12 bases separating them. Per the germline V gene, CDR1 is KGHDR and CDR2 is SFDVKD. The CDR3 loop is CATSEGGGGNTEAFF. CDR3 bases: TGTGCCACCAGTGAAGGGGGAGGGGGGAACACTGAAGCTTTCTTT.